This T cell receptor (beta chain) stems from a study of T cells in tuberculosis. Study-wide results and caveats: Smaller alpha distances in active tuberculosis partly reflected shorter CDR3-alpha lengths.

Concerning this clone: What it binds is unknown.

Germline V CDR1 and CDR2: WNHNN, SYGVQD (reference sequence). V lost 6 bases and J lost 3, with 12 bases in between. The CDR3 sequence is 13 residues long. Produced via immunoSEQ multiplex PCR; TCRdb's table is partial and in-frame only. The sample has approximately 35,000 clones, just under 97% seen once. Latent tuberculosis screening used tuberculin skin test and IGRA at entry. Sequenced material: PBMCs. The origin of this receptor is a donor between 5 and 29 years old with latent tuberculosis or without tuberculosis infection. The chain recombines TRBV10-1 with TRBJ2-7, with a tentative D call TRBD1 (6 bases). CDR3: CASRATGRYEQYF. The DNA for the CDR3 is TGCGCCAGCAGAGCGACAGGCCGCTACGAGCAGTACTTC.